This entry concerns a single T cell receptor (beta chain). This receptor's antigen is unknown. The record has no base qualities; no much larger clone is one base away. The immunoSEQ Assay, a bias-controlled multiplex PCR, was used to amplify TCRbeta CDR3 regions from genomic DNA. On the authors' methods: The number of nucleated cells in each sample was estimated by amplification of reference gene primers within the assay. Sequence reads were collapsed and filtered to measure the absolute abundance of every unique TCRbeta CDR3 rearrangement. For each sample, productive Simpson clonality was calculated as the square root of Simpson's diversity index across productive rearrangements. This immuneACCESS table, as held by TCRdb, lists in-frame sequences with V and J called but not all clones. Of the missing ones, under half trace to an unresolved V gene in checked studies; the others have no known cause. V and J calls and clone size are copied from that table; D and trimming were computed from the DNA. The sample data list about 280,000 clones, and roughly 88% of these were observed just once. Of the sample, 9.4% is held by the ten largest clones.

This record belongs to a study of blood T cell repertoires in COVID-19 (dated by TCRdb to the early 2020s). The study in broad terms: Collaborator samples came from the United States, Italy and Spain and covered acute and convalescent phases of COVID-19. The repertoires were released in a freely available public database meant as a resource for research on the immune response to SARS-CoV-2. Sample metadata almost always included a de-identified subject ID, COVID-19 status, age in years and sex. The material from the prospective study consisted of cDNA or gDNA derived from T cells, B-cell-depleted T cells, or PBMCs. Samples were obtained from the ongoing ImmuneRACE study (first 160 participants) and from 1,254 subjects provided by 6 global collaborators. Subjects who had been exposed to COVID-19, were actively infected with it, or had recovered from it provided the deeply sampled blood TCRbeta repertoires that made up the dataset. Where available, HLA class I and class II types were obtained from metadata supplied by the sample provider rather than from assay-based typing.

Inclusive of the bounding cysteine and phenylalanine, the CDR3 is 13 residues long. Only the CDR3 region is kept as DNA, spanning 39 bases read in frame from base 1. The germline V gene sets CDR1 to SQVTM and CDR2 to ANQGSEA. Deletion took 3 bases off V and 5 bases off J, with a span of 13 bases between the germline ends. Paper-wide results and their limitations: Clinical and demographic metadata were provided uncurated, with the amount varying by source and participant.

Collaborating institutions collected whole blood in K2EDTA tubes following their own protocols. For TCRbeta analysis, collaborators shipped samples as frozen whole blood, isolated PBMCs, or DNA extracted from either of those sample types. The source material was peripheral blood. This receptor was taken from a man younger than 30 with active or convalescent COVID-19. The chain couples TRBV29-1 to TRBJ1-1, with a tentative D gene TRBD1 over 5 matching bases. CDR3 protein: CSVDQREGTEAFF. The DNA reads TGCAGCGTTGATCAGCGGGAGGGGACTGAAGCTTTCTTT.